This T cell receptor beta chain stems from a study of molecular identifiers for immune sequencing clone quantification. Study results and caveats: Jurkat TCR RNA that was spiked in from one cell was reportedly detectable among 950,000 to 1,000,000 naive cells.

MiXCR, run by TCRdb on the PCR reads, gives a single entry per CDR3 protein. This sample has approximately 100,000 distinct CDR3 sequences; about 35% occur once, and the top ten carry 4% to 4.5%. Germline V gene sequence: CDR1 SEHNR, CDR2 FQNEAQ (reference sequence). Trimming removed 5 bases from V and 4 bases from J, with 17 bases in between. The CDR3 sequence is 15 residues long. This clonotype has only a few counts. Its antigen is not identified. Sequenced: naive CD8+ T cells from blood, with Jurkat cell RNA spiked in. Subset reported: FACS-sorted CD8+CD4-CCR7+CD45RA+ naive T cells. The TCR was taken from a human donor in good health. Some libraries in this study had Jurkat cell RNA spiked in. V usage is TRBV7-9 and J usage is TRBJ1-2; weak D call: TRBD1 (6 bases). CDR3 in amino acids: CASSHERGIGYGYTF. Written as DNA, the CDR3 is TGTGCCAGCAGCCACGAAAGGGGGATCGGCTATGGCTACACCTTC.